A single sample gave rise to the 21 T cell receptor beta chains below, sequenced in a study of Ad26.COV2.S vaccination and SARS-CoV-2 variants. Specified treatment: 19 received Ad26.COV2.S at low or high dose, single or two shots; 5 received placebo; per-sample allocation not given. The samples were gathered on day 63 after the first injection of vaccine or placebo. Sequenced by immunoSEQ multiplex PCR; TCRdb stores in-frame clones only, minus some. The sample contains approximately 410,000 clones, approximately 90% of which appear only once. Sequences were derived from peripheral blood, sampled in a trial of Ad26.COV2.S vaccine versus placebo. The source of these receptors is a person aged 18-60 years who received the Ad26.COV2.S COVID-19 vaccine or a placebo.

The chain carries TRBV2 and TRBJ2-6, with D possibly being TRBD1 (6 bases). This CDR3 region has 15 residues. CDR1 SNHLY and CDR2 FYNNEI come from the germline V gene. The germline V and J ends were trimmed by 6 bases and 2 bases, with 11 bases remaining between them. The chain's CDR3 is CASREQGTGANVLTF. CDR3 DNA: TGTGCCAGCAGGGAACAGGGAACTGGGGCCAACGTCCTGACTTTC.

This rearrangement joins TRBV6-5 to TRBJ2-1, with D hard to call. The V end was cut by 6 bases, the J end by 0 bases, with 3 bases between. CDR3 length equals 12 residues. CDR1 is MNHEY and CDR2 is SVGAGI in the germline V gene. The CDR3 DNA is TGTGCCAGCAGGTCCTCCTACAATGAGCAGTTCTTC. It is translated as CASRSSYNEQFF.

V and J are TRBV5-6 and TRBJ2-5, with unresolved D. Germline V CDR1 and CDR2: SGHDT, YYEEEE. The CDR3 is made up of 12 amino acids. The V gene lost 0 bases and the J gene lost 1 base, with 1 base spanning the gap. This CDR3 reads CASSLVQETQYF. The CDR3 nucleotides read TGTGCCAGCAGCTTGGTCCAAGAGACCCAGTACTTC.

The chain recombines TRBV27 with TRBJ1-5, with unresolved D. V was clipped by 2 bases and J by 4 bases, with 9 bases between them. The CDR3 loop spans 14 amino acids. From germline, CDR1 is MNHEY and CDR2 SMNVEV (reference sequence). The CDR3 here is CASSLIGENQPQHF. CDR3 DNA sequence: TGTGCCAGCAGTTTAATCGGAGAGAATCAGCCCCAGCATTTT.

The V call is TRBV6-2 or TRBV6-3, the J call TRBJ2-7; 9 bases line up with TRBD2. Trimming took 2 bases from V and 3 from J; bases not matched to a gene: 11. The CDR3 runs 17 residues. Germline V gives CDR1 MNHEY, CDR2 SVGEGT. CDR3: CASSYQTWAGGFYEQYF. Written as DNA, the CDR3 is TGTGCCAGCAGTTACCAAACCTGGGCGGGGGGGTTCTACGAGCAGTACTTC.

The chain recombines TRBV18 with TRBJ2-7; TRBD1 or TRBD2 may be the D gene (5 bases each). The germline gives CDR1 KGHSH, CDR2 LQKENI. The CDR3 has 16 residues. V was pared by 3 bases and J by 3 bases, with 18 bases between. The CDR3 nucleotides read TGTGCCAGCTCACCCGGTTCGGGACGCGGAAACTACGAGCAGTACTTC. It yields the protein CASSPGSGRGNYEQYF. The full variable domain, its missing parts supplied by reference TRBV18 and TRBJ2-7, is NAGVMQNPRHLVRRRGQEARLRCSPMKGHSHVYWYRQLPEEGLKFMVYLQKENIIDESGMPKERFSAEFPKEGPSILRIQQVVRGDSAAYFCASSPGSGRGNYEQYFGPGTRLTVT.

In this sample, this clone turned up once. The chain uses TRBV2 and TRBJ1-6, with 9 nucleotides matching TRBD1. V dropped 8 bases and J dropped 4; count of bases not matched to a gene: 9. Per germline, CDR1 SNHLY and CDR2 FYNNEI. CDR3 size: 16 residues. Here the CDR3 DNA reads TGTGCCAGCGGTCCCGGGACAGGGTCGTATAATTCACCCCTCCACTTT. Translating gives CASGPGTGSYNSPLHF.

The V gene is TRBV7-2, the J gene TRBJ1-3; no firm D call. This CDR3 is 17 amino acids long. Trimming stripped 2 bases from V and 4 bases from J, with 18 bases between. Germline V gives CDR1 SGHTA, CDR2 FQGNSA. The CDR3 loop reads CASSLPSVGLSGNTIYF. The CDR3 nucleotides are TGTGCCAGCAGCTTACCCTCAGTAGGGCTATCAGGAAACACCATATATTTT.

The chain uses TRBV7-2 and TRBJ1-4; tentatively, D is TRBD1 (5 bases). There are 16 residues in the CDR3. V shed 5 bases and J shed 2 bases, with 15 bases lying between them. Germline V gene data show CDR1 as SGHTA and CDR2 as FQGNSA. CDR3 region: CASSPGTPWTNEKLFF. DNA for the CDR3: TGTGCCAGCAGCCCCGGGACCCCTTGGACTAATGAAAAACTGTTTTTT.

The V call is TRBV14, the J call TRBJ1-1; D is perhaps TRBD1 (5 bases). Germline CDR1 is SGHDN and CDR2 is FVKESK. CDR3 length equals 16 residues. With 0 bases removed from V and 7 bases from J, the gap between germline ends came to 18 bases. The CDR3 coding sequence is TGTGCCAGCAGCCAAGATATAGTTGCAGGGTTCGATGAAGCTTTCTTT. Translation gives CASSQDIVAGFDEAFF.

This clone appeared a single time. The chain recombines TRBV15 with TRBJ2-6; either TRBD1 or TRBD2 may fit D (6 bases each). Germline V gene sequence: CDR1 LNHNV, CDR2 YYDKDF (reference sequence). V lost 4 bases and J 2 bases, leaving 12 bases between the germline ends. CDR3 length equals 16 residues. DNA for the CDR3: TGTGCCACCAGCAACGGGGGCCCGGCTGGGGCCAACGTCCTGACTTTC. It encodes CATSNGGPAGANVLTF.

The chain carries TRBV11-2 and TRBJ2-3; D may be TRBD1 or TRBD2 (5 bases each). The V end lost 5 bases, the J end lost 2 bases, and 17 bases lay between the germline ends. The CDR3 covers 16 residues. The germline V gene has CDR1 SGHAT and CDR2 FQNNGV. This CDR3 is CASSLWGSGTTDTQYF. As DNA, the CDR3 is TGTGCCAGCAGCCTATGGGGGAGCGGAACCACAGATACGCAGTATTTT.

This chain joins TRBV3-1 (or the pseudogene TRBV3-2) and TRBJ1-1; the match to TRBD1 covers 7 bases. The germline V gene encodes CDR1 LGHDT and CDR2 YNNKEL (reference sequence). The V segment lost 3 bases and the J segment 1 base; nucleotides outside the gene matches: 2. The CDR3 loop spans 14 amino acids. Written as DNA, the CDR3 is TGTGCCAGCAGCCAGAGGACAGGGAACACTGAAGCTTTCTTT. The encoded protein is CASSQRTGNTEAFF.

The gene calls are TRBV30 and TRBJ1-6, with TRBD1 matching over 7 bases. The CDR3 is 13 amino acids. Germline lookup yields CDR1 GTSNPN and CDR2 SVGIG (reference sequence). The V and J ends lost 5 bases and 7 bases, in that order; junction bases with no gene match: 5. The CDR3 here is CAWDRVRNSPLHF. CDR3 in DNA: TGTGCCTGGGACAGGGTCCGGAATTCACCCCTCCACTTT.

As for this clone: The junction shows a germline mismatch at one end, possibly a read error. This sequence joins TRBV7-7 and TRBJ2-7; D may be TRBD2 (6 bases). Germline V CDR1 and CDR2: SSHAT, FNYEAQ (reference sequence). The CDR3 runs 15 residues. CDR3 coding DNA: TGTGCTAGCAGCCCGGGGGTAGGTTACTCCTACGAGCAGTACTTC. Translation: CASSPGVGYSYEQYF. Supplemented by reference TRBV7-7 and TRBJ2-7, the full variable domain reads GAGVSQSPRYKVTKRGQDVTLRCDPISSHATLYWYQQALGQGPEFLTYFNYEAQPDKSGLPSDRFSAERPEGSISTLTIQRTEQRDSAMYRCASSPGVGYSYEQYFGPGTRLTVT.

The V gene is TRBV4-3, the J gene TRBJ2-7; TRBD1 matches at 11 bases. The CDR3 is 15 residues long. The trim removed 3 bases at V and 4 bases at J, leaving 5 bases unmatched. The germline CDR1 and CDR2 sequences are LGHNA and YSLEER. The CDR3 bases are TGCGCCAGCAGCCATGGGACAGGGGGATCGTACGAGCAGTACTTC. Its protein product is CASSHGTGGSYEQYF.

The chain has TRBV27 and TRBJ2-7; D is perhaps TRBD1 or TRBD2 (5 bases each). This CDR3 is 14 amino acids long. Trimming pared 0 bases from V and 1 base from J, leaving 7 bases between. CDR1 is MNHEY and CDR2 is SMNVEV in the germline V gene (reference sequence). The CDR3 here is CASSLSWGSYEQYF. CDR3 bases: TGTGCCAGCAGTTTATCGTGGGGGTCCTACGAGCAGTACTTC.

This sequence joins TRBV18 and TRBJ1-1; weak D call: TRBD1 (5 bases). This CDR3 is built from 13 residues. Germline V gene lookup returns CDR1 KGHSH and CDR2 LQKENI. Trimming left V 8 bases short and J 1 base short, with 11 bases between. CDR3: CASQDKPNTEAFF. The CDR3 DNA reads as TGTGCCAGCCAGGACAAGCCGAACACTGAAGCTTTCTTT. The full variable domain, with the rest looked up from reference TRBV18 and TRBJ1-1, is NAGVMQNPRHLVRRRGQEARLRCSPMKGHSHVYWYRQLPEEGLKFMVYLQKENIIDESGMPKERFSAEFPKEGPSILRIQQVVRGDSAAYFCASQDKPNTEAFFGQGTRLTVV.

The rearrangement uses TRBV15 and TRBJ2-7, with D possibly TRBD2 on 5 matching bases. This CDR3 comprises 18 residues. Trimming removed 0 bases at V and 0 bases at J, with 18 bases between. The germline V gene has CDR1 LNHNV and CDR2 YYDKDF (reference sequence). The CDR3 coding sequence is TGTGCCACCAGCAGAGAACGTTACGGCGGGTTCCTCTCCTACGAGCAGTACTTC. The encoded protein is CATSRERYGGFLSYEQYF.

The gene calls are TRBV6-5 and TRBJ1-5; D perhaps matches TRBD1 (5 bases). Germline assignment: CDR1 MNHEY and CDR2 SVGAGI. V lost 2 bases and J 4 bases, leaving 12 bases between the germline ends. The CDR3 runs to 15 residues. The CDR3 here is CASSYRRQSNQPQHF. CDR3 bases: TGTGCCAGCAGTTACCGGAGACAGTCAAATCAGCCCCAGCATTTT.

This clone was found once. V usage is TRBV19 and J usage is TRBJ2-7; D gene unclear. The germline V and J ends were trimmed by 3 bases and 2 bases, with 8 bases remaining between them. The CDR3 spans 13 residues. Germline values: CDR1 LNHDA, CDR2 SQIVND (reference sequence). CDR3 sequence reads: CASSMSEPYEQYF. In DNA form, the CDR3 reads TGTGCCAGTAGTATGTCGGAGCCCTACGAGCAGTACTTC.